The source of this T cell receptor (beta chain) is a study of shared clonotypes between healthy human individuals. Study-wide points: Between several donors, naive CD4 clonotypes were shared at a level of roughly 5.5%.

CDR3 length equals 14 residues. Germline trimming cut 2 bases from V and 8 bases from J; bases unmatched to any gene: 5. CDR1 and CDR2 (germline): SNHLY, FYNNEI. This clone was recorded only once. Its antigen is not known. 200 to 250 ng DNA, 30,000 to 35,000 T cell genomes, went into each sorted-subset replicate PCR. The method was immunoSEQ multiplex PCR; TCRdb's version includes in-frame clones alone and lacks a portion of them. The repertoire holds roughly 1 million clones, with about three quarters as singletons. CD45RA+ naive and CD45RA-negative memory subsets were separated from CD4+ cells. This rearrangement joins TRBV2 to TRBJ1-4; 7 bases map to TRBD1. This TCR was recovered from a man aged 18 to 30 in good health. Sequences were obtained from memory CD4+ T cells sorted from blood. Documented subset: CD45RA-negative fraction. The CDR3 coding sequence is TGTGCCAGCAGTGAAAGCAGGGGGGGGGAAAAACTGTTTTTT. Amino acid sequence: CASSESRGGEKLFF.